Here is one TCR beta chain with its context. Its antigen is currently unknown. RNA amounts of 0.5 to 1 ug underwent reverse transcription with random hexamers. Multiplex immunoSEQ PCR targeted 54 Vbeta and 13 Jbeta TCR beta segments. MiXCR, applied by TCRdb to the immunoSEQ multiplex PCR reads, yields one record per CDR3 protein. The table lists 140,000 or so distinct CDR3 sequences, approximately 93% of them singletons. The record originates from a study of CD8 T cells in Susac syndrome. Points from the study as a whole: An acknowledgment was made by the study that its TCR sequencing and HLA analysis involved relatively few individuals.

Germline V CDR1 and CDR2: DFQATT, SNEGSKA (reference sequence). V was cut by 0 bases and J by 5 bases, with 13 bases left in between. The CDR3 length is 14 residues. TEMRA cells underwent FACS enrichment and CD8+ and CD4+ T cells underwent negative isolation. The origin of this receptor is a human donor in good health. The chain has TRBV20-1 and TRBJ2-5; tentative D call: TRBD1 (6 bases). Material: CD4+ T cells from PBMCs. The CDR3 loop is CSARDRYGGETQYF. CDR3 in DNA: TGCAGTGCTAGAGATCGATATGGGGGCGAGACCCAGTACTTC.